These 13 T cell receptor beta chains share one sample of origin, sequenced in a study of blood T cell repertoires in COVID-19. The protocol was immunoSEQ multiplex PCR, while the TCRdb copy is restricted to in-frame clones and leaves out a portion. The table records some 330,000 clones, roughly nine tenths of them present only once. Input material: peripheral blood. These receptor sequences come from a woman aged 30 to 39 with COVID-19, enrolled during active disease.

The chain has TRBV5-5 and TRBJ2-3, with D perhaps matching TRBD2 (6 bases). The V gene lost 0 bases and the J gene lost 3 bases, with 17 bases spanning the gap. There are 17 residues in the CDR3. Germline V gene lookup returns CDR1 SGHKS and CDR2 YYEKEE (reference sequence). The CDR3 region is CASSLAGGSVRTDTQYF. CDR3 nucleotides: TGTGCCAGCAGCTTGGCTGGGGGGTCAGTTAGAACAGATACGCAGTATTTT.

The CDR3 region is CASTQGLGRISPLHF. CDR3 in DNA: TGTGCCAGCACCCAGGGGTTGGGCCGGATTTCACCCCTCCACTTT. This chain uses TRBV2 with TRBJ1-6; the D gene is possibly TRBD1 (6 bases). From germline, CDR1 is SNHLY and CDR2 FYNNEI. V was clipped by 7 bases and J by 9 bases, with 19 bases between them. The CDR3 is made up of 15 amino acids.

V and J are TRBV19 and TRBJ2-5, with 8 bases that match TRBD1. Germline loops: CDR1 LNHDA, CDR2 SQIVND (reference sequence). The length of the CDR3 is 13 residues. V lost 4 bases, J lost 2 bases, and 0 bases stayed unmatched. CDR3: CASSNRGQETQYF. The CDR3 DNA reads TGTGCCAGTAGTAACAGGGGGCAAGAGACCCAGTACTTC. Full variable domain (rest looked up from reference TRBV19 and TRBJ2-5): DGGITQSPKYLFRKEGQNVTLSCEQNLNHDAMYWYRQDPGQGLRLIYYSQIVNDFQKGDIAEGYSVSREKKESFPLTVTSAQKNPTAFYLCASSNRGQETQYFGPGTRLLVL.

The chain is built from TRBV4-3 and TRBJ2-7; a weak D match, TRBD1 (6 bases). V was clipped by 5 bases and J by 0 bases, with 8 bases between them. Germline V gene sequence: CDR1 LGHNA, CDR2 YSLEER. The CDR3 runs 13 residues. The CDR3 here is CASSGQLSYEQYF. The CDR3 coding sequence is TGCGCCAGCAGCGGACAGCTCTCCTACGAGCAGTACTTC.

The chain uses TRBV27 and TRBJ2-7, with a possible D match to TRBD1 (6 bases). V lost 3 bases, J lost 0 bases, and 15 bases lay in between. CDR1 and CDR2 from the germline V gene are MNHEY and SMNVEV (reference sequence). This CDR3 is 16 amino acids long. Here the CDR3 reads CASSFRQGPNSYEQYF. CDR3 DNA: TGTGCCAGCAGTTTTCGGCAGGGGCCAAACTCCTACGAGCAGTACTTC.

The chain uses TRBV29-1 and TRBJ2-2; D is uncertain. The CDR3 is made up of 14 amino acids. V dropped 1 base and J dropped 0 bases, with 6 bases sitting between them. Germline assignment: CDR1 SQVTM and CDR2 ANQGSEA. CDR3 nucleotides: TGCAGCGTTGAAGGTAATCCGAACACCGGGGAGCTGTTTTTT. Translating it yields CSVEGNPNTGELFF.

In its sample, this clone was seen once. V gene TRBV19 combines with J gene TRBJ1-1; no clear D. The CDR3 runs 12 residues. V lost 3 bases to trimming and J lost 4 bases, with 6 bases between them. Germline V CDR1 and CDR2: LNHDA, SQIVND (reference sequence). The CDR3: CASSIRSTEAFF. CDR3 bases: TGTGCCAGTAGTATCCGGTCCACTGAAGCTTTCTTT.

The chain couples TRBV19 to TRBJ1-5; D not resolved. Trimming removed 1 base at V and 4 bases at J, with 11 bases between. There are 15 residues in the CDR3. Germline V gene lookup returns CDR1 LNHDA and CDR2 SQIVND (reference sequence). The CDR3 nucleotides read TGTGCCAGTAGTATAGTTGCGGCAGTTAATCAGCCCCAGCATTTT. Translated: CASSIVAAVNQPQHF.

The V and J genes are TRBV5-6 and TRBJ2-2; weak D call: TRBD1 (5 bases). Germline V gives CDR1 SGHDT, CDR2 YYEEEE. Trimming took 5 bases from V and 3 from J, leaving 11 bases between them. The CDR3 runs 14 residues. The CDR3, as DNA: TGTGCCAGCAGGCAGGGTATGGACACCGGGGAGCTGTTTTTT. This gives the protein CASRQGMDTGELFF.

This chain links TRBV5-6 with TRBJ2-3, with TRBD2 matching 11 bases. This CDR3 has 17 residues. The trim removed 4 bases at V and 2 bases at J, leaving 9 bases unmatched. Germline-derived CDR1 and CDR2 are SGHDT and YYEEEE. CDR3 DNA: TGTGCCAGCAGCATCACGACTAGCGGGGTAAACACAGATACGCAGTATTTT. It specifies CASSITTSGVNTDTQYF.

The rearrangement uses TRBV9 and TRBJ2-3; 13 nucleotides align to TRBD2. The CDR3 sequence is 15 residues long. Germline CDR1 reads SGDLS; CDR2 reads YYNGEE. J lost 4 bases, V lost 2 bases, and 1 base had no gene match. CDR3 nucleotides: TGTGCCAGCAGCGTTGGGACTAGCGGGGCAGATACGCAGTATTTT. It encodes CASSVGTSGADTQYF.

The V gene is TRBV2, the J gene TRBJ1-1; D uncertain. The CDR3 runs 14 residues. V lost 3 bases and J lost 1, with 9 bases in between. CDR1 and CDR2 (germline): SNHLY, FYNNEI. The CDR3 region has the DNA TGTGCCAGCAGTGATCGGGGAGGGAACACTGAAGCTTTCTTT. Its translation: CASSDRGGNTEAFF.

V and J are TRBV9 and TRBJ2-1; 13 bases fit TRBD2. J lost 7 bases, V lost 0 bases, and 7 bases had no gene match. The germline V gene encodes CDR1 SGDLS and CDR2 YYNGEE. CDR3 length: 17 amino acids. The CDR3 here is CASSVALLAGGDNEQFF. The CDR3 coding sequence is TGTGCCAGCAGCGTAGCCTTACTAGCGGGGGGGGATAATGAGCAGTTCTTC.